Following are 21 T cell receptor beta chains from one sample sequenced in a study of cytomegalovirus exposure and HLA in healthy donors. Primers: 60 Vbeta forward and 13 Jbeta reverse. Repertoires were generated with immunoSEQ multiplex PCR, while TCRdb's copy carries only in-frame clones and drops some. The sample includes around 130,000 clones, approximately 80% seen only once; the top ten take 2% to 3%. Sequenced material: PBMCs. These receptors all stem from a man between 50 and 59 years old in good health and CMV-seronegative.

The chain links TRBV9 to TRBJ2-2; TRBD2 aligns across 9 bases. CDR1 and CDR2 from the germline V gene are SGDLS and YYNGEE. CDR3 length equals 16 residues. The trim removed 4 bases at V and 4 bases at J, leaving 8 bases unmatched. The CDR3 loop is CASSHDSGGLTGELFF. The CDR3 coding sequence is TGTGCCAGCAGCCATGATAGCGGGGGACTCACCGGGGAGCTGTTTTTT.

The chain joins TRBV2 to TRBJ1-1; no firm D call. V was cut by 6 bases and J by 1 base, with 12 bases left in between. Per germline, CDR1 SNHLY and CDR2 FYNNEI. This CDR3 contains 14 residues. CDR3 sequence: CASSVAGENTEAFF. CDR3 coding DNA: TGTGCCAGCAGCGTGGCCGGGGAGAACACTGAAGCTTTCTTT.

V and J are TRBV15 and TRBJ2-5, with D maybe TRBD2 (5 bases). CDR1 is LNHNV, CDR2 YYDKDF, per germline (reference sequence). This CDR3 region has 13 residues. Trimming removed 5 bases from V and 4 bases from J, with 11 bases in between. The CDR3 DNA reads as TGTGCCACCAGCCCCTTAGCGTCAGAGACCCAGTACTTC. Its translation is CATSPLASETQYF. Based on the CDR3 plus reference TRBV15 and TRBJ2-5, the full variable domain is DAMVIQNPRYQVTQFGKPVTLSCSQTLNHNVMYWYQQKSSQAPKLLFHYYDKDFNNEADTPDNFQSRRPNTSFCFLDIRSPGLGDTAMYLCATSPLASETQYFGPGTRLLVL.

This clone was detected only a few times. This chain uses TRBV5-1 with TRBJ2-7; 7 bases line up with TRBD2. CDR3 length: 13 residues. V dropped 4 bases and J dropped 5; count of bases not matched to a gene: 6. CDR1 and CDR2 (germline): SGHRS, YFSETQ. The CDR3 loop reads CASSVGAGDEQYF. The CDR3 DNA follows: TGCGCCAGCAGCGTAGGGGCGGGGGACGAGCAGTACTTC.

The rearrangement links TRBV7-8 to TRBJ1-2; 9 bases line up with TRBD1. The CDR3 contains 19 residues. Germline V CDR1 and CDR2: SGHVS, FQNEAQ. V lost 5 bases to trimming and J lost 7 bases; unmatched junction nucleotides: 23. CDR3 bases: TGTGCCAGCAGCCCGGAATTCGGGACAGGGAATTTCGTTCGATTTGGCTACACCTTC. It yields the protein CASSPEFGTGNFVRFGYTF.

This clone was seen once. This chain uses TRBV2 with TRBJ1-3; no definite D call. The germline CDR1 and CDR2 sequences are SNHLY and FYNNEI. The germline V and J ends were trimmed by 6 bases and 0 bases, with 15 bases remaining between them. The CDR3 spans 16 residues. The CDR3 sequence is CASRQAREFSGNTIYF. CDR3 nucleotides: TGTGCCAGCAGGCAGGCCCGCGAATTCTCTGGAAACACCATATATTTT.

The genes are TRBV6-1 and TRBJ1-1, with 9 bases matching TRBD1. With 5 bases clipped from V and 1 base from J, the junction kept 5 bases outside the gene matches. Germline V gene lookup returns CDR1 MNHNS and CDR2 SASEGT. The CDR3 loop spans 15 amino acids. In DNA, the CDR3 is TGTGCCAGCAGTAAACACAGGGGGCCGAACACTGAAGCTTTCTTT. Encoded protein: CASSKHRGPNTEAFF.

The CDR3 protein is CASSLQGREETQYF. Written as DNA, the CDR3 is TGCGCCAGCAGCTTGCAGGGTCGAGAAGAGACCCAGTACTTC. The V and J genes are TRBV5-1 and TRBJ2-5, with D tentatively TRBD1 (5 bases). The CDR3 runs to 14 residues. V lost 1 base, J lost 3 bases, and 10 bases lay in between. Germline V CDR1 and CDR2: SGHRS, YFSETQ.

The chain combines TRBV9 with TRBJ1-2; D not certain. Looked up from germline, CDR1 is SGDLS and CDR2 is YYNGEE. The CDR3 runs to 15 residues. Trimming pared 0 bases from V and 2 bases from J, leaving 11 bases between. Written as DNA, the CDR3 is TGTGCCAGCAGCGTAGCCCCTGGCAGGAACTATGGCTACACCTTC. This gives the protein CASSVAPGRNYGYTF.

This clone has just one count. CDR3 DNA sequence: TGTGCCAGCAGCCAATTTGGGGGACAGAGGGACACCTTC. This gives the protein CASSQFGGQRDTF. The chain carries TRBV2 and TRBJ1-2, with 7 positions matching TRBD1. Germline V gives CDR1 SNHLY, CDR2 FYNNEI. This CDR3 comprises 13 residues. V was pared by 6 bases and J by 12 bases, with 13 bases of the junction left unmatched.

This chain links TRBV5-4 with TRBJ2-5, with 10 nucleotides matching TRBD1. The length of the CDR3 is 14 residues. Germline V gene data show CDR1 as SGHNT and CDR2 as YYREEE (reference sequence). J gave up 4 bases and V 3 bases, and 3 bases lay outside the gene matches. CDR3 nucleotide sequence: TGTGCCAGCAGCTCTGACAGGGGGCGAGAGACCCAGTACTTC. Translation: CASSSDRGRETQYF. The complete variable domain, with remaining parts taken from reference TRBV5-4 and TRBJ2-5, reads ETGVTQSPTHLIKTRGQQVTLRCSSQSGHNTVSWYQQALGQGPQFIFQYYREEENGRGNFPPRFSGLQFPNYSSELNVNALELDDSALYLCASSSDRGRETQYFGPGTRLLVL.

This chain connects TRBV29-1 to TRBJ1-1; no firm D call. The germline V and J ends were trimmed by 7 bases and 3 bases, with 21 bases remaining between them. CDR3 length equals 15 residues. Germline loops: CDR1 SQVTM, CDR2 ANQGSEA. In DNA form, the CDR3 reads TGCAGCGGTAACCATTCGACTGCGGAGGACACTGAAGCTTTCTTT. It specifies CSGNHSTAEDTEAFF.

Only one count was recorded for this clone. V usage is TRBV30 and J usage is TRBJ2-1, with TRBD2 as a possible D gene (5 bases). V was shortened by 2 bases and J by 5 bases, with 7 bases between the two germline ends. The CDR3 is made up of 12 amino acids. In germline, CDR1 is GTSNPN, CDR2 SVGIG (reference sequence). The CDR3 DNA is TGTGCCTGGAGTTGGACTCACAATGAGCAGTTCTTC. Its translation: CAWSWTHNEQFF.

This clone has just one count. Other nucleotide sequences from this sample produce the same CDR3. The V and J genes are TRBV9 and TRBJ2-7; 10 bases agree with TRBD1. This CDR3 has 14 amino acids. V lost 2 bases and J lost 2; bases outside the gene matches: 1. From germline, CDR1 is SGDLS and CDR2 YYNGEE. The CDR3 bases are TGTGCCAGCAGCGTGGGACAGGGGACCTACGAGCAGTACTTC. Encoded protein: CASSVGQGTYEQYF.

The V gene is TRBV7-8, the J gene TRBJ1-5; TRBD1 agrees at 7 bases. V gave up 4 bases and J gave up 9 bases; unmatched junction bases: 9. The length of the CDR3 is 14 residues. The V gene's germline CDR1 is SGHVS and CDR2 FQNEAQ. The DNA for the CDR3 is TGTGCCAGCAGCTCAACGACAGGGTCCGGGCCCCAGCATTTT. Protein: CASSSTTGSGPQHF.

This clone has only one observation. The J gene is TRBJ2-3, the V gene TRBV19; D is unclear. The V end was cut by 6 bases, the J end by 1 base, with 11 bases between. From germline, CDR1 is LNHDA and CDR2 SQIVND (reference sequence). The CDR3 is made up of 14 amino acids. The CDR3 region is CASRLTSRTDTQYF. The CDR3 DNA sequence: TGTGCCAGTAGACTGACAAGCCGCACAGATACGCAGTATTTT.

V and J are TRBV7-8 and TRBJ1-1; tentative D call: TRBD1 (5 bases). The V and J ends lost 5 bases and 5 bases respectively, with 18 bases between them. The CDR3 sequence is 15 residues long. Germline V CDR1 and CDR2: SGHVS, FQNEAQ. The CDR3 DNA reads TGTGCCAGCAGCGCCATCACAGGAGGGAGGACTGAAGCTTTCTTT. This translates into CASSAITGGRTEAFF.

This chain joins TRBV13 and TRBJ1-2; 7 nucleotides agree with TRBD1. Germline V gene sequence: CDR1 PRHDT, CDR2 FYEKMQ (reference sequence). V was pared by 5 bases and J by 4 bases, with 7 bases of the junction left unmatched. CDR3 length: 14 amino acids. The CDR3 spells CASSPAGTAYGYTF. CDR3 sequence (DNA): TGTGCCAGCAGCCCCGCCGGGACAGCCTATGGCTACACCTTC. Full variable domain (missing parts from reference TRBV13 and TRBJ1-2): AAGVIQSPRHLIKEKRETATLKCYPIPRHDTVYWYQQGPGQDPQFLISFYEKMQSDKGSIPDRFSAQQFSDYHSELNMSSLELGDSALYFCASSPAGTAYGYTFGSGTRLTVV.

This chain connects TRBV21-1 to TRBJ2-7; TRBD2 is the table's D call, not checked against the DNA. TRBV21-1 counts as a pseudogene. The CDR3 runs 13 residues. CDR3 DNA: TGTGCCAGCATCCCAGAGCGGCCCTACGAGCAGTACTTC. Translated: CASIPERPYEQYF.

J is TRBJ1-6 and V is TRBV9; possibly TRBD1 for D (6 bases). This CDR3 region has 16 residues. The V end was cut by 3 bases, the J end by 6 bases, with 16 bases between. The germline V gene encodes CDR1 SGDLS and CDR2 YYNGEE. CDR3 sequence reads: CASSAETGSANSPLHF. CDR3 DNA sequence: TGTGCCAGCAGCGCCGAGACAGGTAGCGCTAATTCACCCCTCCACTTT.

The rearrangement joins TRBV5-8 to TRBJ2-5; TRBD2 aligns across 10 bases. The end of the DNA fits TRBJ2-7 better, so the J call may be wrong. The length of the CDR3 is 14 residues. Germline-derived CDR1 and CDR2 are SGHTS and YDEGEE. The CDR3: CASSLGLAVYEQYF. DNA for the CDR3: TGTGCCAGCAGCCTAGGACTAGCGGTCTACGAGCAGTACTTC.